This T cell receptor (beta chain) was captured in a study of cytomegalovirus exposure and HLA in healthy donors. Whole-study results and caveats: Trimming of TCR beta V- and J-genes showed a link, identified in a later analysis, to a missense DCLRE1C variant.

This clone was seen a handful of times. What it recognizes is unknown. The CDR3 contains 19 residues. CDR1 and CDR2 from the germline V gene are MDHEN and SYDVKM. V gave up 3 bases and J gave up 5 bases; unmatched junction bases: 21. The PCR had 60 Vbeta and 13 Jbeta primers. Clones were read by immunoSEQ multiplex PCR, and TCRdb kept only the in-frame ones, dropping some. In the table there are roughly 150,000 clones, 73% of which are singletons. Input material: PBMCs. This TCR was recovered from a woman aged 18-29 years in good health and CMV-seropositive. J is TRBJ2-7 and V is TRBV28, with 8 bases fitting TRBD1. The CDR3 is CASSLPSPPKGQGNNEQYF. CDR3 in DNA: TGTGCCAGCAGTTTGCCATCCCCACCAAAAGGACAGGGCAATAACGAGCAGTACTTC.